A selection of T cell receptor beta chains follows, all from one sample in a study of CXCR3-negative and CXCR3-positive naive CD8 T cells. TCRdb reprocessed the 5' RACE reads; each CDR3 protein has one entry and no DNA is given. This sample's clone table lists 50,000 to 65,000 distinct CDR3 sequences. The specimen was naive CXCR3- CD8+ T cells from blood. Every receptor here comes from a human donor in good health. Some clones in this sample may be carry-over from other donors' samples. CDR3s include the opening cysteine and the closing phenylalanine or tryptophan. Fields, in order: V gene, J gene, CDR3 protein.

V gene: TRBV28
J gene: TRBJ2-7
CDR3 protein: CASSFPTSGDSSYEQYF

V gene: TRBV7-3
J gene: TRBJ2-3
CDR3 protein: CASSQYGGGDTQYF

V gene: TRBV7-3
J gene: TRBJ1-1
CDR3 protein: CASSLRGYTEAFF

V gene: TRBV7-9
J gene: TRBJ1-2
CDR3 protein: CASTYLDRGDYGYTF

V gene: TRBV19
J gene: TRBJ1-1
CDR3 protein: CASSIDQATEAFF

V gene: TRBV4-3
J gene: TRBJ1-5
CDR3 protein: CASSQDRGDSNQPQHF

V gene: TRBV4-3
J gene: TRBJ2-7
CDR3 protein: CASSQGSSGNWLYF

V gene: TRBV29-1
J gene: TRBJ2-5
CDR3 protein: CSVRQGIQETQYF

V gene: TRBV19
J gene: TRBJ2-3
CDR3 protein: CASGWANTDTQYF

V gene: TRBV14
J gene: TRBJ2-7
CDR3 protein: CASSPEGFSYEQYF

V gene: TRBV20-1
J gene: TRBJ1-1
CDR3 protein: CSASEGQPNTEAFF

V gene: TRBV7-2
J gene: TRBJ2-7
CDR3 protein: CASSLGGETYEQYF

V gene: TRBV7-9
J gene: TRBJ2-7
CDR3 protein: CASSQAILGPSTEQYF

V gene: TRBV5-1
J gene: TRBJ2-5
CDR3 protein: CASSFFPGGFQETQYF

V gene: TRBV7-8
J gene: TRBJ2-3
CDR3 protein: CASSDQGSTSTDTQYF

V gene: TRBV20-1
J gene: TRBJ2-5
CDR3 protein: CSARGTGQGAETQYF

V gene: TRBV28
J gene: TRBJ2-7
CDR3 protein: CASNAISSSTDSYEQYF

V gene: TRBV7-2
J gene: TRBJ1-1
CDR3 protein: CASSLVRVSEAFF

V gene: TRBV29-1
J gene: TRBJ2-4
CDR3 protein: CSVVQDRQNIHYF

V gene: TRBV12-3/TRBV12-4
J gene: TRBJ2-2
CDR3 protein: CASSQTGQNTGELFF

V gene: TRBV12-3/TRBV12-4
J gene: TRBJ1-4
CDR3 protein: CASSFDRFGEKLFF

V gene: TRBV6-1
J gene: TRBJ2-7
CDR3 protein: CASNNPGTGGVYEQYF

V gene: TRBV29-1
J gene: TRBJ1-1
CDR3 protein: CSVWKNTEAFF

V gene: TRBV3-1
J gene: TRBJ2-1
CDR3 protein: CASSQVAFWGNEQFF

V gene: TRBV12-3/TRBV12-4
J gene: TRBJ2-1
CDR3 protein: CASGLRESSYNEQFF

V gene: TRBV5-8
J gene: TRBJ2-1
CDR3 protein: CASSGFLGAGAHNEQFF

V gene: TRBV7-9
J gene: TRBJ2-4
CDR3 protein: CATLDRMKNIQYF

V gene: TRBV7-6
J gene: TRBJ2-7
CDR3 protein: CASSSPTESSYEQYF